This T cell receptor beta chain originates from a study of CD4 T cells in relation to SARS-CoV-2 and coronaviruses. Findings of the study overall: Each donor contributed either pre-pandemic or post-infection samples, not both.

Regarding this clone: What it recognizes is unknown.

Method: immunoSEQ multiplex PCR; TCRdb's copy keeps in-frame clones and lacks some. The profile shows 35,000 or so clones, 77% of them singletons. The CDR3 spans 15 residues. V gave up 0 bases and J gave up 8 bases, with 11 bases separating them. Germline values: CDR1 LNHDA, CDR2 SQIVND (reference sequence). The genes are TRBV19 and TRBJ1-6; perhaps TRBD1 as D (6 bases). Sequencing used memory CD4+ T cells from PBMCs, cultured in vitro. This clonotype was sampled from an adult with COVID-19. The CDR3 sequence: CASSIDRGEDSPLHF. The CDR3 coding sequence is TGTGCCAGTAGTATAGACAGGGGCGAAGATTCACCCCTCCACTTT.